This T cell receptor (beta chain) was captured in a study of metastatic and nonmetastatic thyroid tumors. V was pared by 6 bases and J by 5 bases, with 13 bases between. The CDR3 consists of 13 residues. Looked up from germline, CDR1 is KGHSH and CDR2 is LQKENI. TCRdb redid the clone calls on the PCR reads using MiXCR. The table lists roughly 89,000 clones, about 12% of them singletons, with about 10% in the top ten. Thyroid surgery took place with no prior treatment in any patient. This clone has only a few counts. The origin of this receptor is a female donor with papillary thyroid cancer or a benign thyroid nodule (not recorded which). Some clones in this sample may be carry-over from other donors' samples. The sequencing sample was made of tumor tissue. The chain employs TRBV18 and TRBJ1-1; no definite D call. This CDR3 is CASSRTANTEAFF. CDR3 DNA sequence: TGTGCCAGCTCCCGAACAGCGAATACTGAAGCTTTCTTT.